The next 3 T cell receptor beta chains were all read from a single sample in a study of shared clonotypes between healthy human individuals. Sequencing used immunoSEQ multiplex PCR; TCRdb keeps in-frame clones, though not all of them. The profile shows roughly 2,300,000 clones, around 92% of them singletons. The sample comprised naive CD4+ T cells from PBMCs. Stated subset: CD45RA+ positively selected. These receptors originate from a man aged 18 to 35 in good health. Some clones in this sample may be carry-over from other donors' samples.

The chain combines TRBV18 with TRBJ2-2; the match to TRBD1 covers 7 bases. This CDR3 comprises 17 residues. Per germline, CDR1 KGHSH and CDR2 LQKENI. Germline trimming cut 4 bases from V and 3 bases from J; bases unmatched to any gene: 11. The CDR3 sequence: CASSRTPGTADTGELFF. Written as DNA, the CDR3 is TGTGCCAGCTCACGTACTCCCGGGACAGCGGACACCGGGGAGCTGTTTTTT.

In regard to this clone: Other DNA sequences of this sample code for an identical CDR3. The V gene is TRBV9, the J gene TRBJ2-5; D tentatively fits TRBD1 or TRBD2 (6 bases each). Per the germline V gene, CDR1 is SGDLS and CDR2 is YYNGEE. CDR3 size: 14 residues. Trimming removed 0 bases at V and 4 bases at J, with 10 bases between. CDR3 loop: CASSVAQGGETQYF. The DNA for the CDR3 is TGTGCCAGCAGCGTAGCACAGGGAGGAGAGACCCAGTACTTC.

The rearrangement links TRBV28 to TRBJ2-5; 11 positions agree with TRBD2. The DNA matches TRBJ2-7 better at its end, which makes the J call doubtful. Germline values: CDR1 MDHEN, CDR2 SYDVKM. CDR3 length: 14 amino acids. The CDR3 is CASNIAGGNYEQYF. CDR3 in DNA: TGTGCCAGCAACATAGCGGGAGGGAACTACGAGCAGTACTTC.